This T cell receptor beta chain was sequenced during a study of T cell responses to AZD1222 COVID-19 vaccine. The table lists this clone with a few counts. The antigen is unknown. Trimming removed 2 bases from V and 8 bases from J, with 10 bases in between. The CDR3 length is 13 residues. Produced via immunoSEQ multiplex PCR; TCRdb's table is partial and in-frame only. The data hold under 200,000 clones, with roughly 92% observed a single time. General study findings and limits: Spike was spanned by vaccine-associated CD4 TCRs, with dominance at 160-218 and 743-854. Most donors were white British and more were female, and clonal diversity was possibly underestimated.

This sequence joins TRBV12-3 or TRBV12-4 and TRBJ2-1, with D possibly being TRBD1 (6 bases). This clonotype originated in an adult in good health. Sequencing used peripheral blood, obtained on day 0 of AZD1222 vaccination. The CDR3 bases are TGTGCCAGCAGTTTATACAGGGTCGATGAGCAGTTCTTC. Translation gives CASSLYRVDEQFF.